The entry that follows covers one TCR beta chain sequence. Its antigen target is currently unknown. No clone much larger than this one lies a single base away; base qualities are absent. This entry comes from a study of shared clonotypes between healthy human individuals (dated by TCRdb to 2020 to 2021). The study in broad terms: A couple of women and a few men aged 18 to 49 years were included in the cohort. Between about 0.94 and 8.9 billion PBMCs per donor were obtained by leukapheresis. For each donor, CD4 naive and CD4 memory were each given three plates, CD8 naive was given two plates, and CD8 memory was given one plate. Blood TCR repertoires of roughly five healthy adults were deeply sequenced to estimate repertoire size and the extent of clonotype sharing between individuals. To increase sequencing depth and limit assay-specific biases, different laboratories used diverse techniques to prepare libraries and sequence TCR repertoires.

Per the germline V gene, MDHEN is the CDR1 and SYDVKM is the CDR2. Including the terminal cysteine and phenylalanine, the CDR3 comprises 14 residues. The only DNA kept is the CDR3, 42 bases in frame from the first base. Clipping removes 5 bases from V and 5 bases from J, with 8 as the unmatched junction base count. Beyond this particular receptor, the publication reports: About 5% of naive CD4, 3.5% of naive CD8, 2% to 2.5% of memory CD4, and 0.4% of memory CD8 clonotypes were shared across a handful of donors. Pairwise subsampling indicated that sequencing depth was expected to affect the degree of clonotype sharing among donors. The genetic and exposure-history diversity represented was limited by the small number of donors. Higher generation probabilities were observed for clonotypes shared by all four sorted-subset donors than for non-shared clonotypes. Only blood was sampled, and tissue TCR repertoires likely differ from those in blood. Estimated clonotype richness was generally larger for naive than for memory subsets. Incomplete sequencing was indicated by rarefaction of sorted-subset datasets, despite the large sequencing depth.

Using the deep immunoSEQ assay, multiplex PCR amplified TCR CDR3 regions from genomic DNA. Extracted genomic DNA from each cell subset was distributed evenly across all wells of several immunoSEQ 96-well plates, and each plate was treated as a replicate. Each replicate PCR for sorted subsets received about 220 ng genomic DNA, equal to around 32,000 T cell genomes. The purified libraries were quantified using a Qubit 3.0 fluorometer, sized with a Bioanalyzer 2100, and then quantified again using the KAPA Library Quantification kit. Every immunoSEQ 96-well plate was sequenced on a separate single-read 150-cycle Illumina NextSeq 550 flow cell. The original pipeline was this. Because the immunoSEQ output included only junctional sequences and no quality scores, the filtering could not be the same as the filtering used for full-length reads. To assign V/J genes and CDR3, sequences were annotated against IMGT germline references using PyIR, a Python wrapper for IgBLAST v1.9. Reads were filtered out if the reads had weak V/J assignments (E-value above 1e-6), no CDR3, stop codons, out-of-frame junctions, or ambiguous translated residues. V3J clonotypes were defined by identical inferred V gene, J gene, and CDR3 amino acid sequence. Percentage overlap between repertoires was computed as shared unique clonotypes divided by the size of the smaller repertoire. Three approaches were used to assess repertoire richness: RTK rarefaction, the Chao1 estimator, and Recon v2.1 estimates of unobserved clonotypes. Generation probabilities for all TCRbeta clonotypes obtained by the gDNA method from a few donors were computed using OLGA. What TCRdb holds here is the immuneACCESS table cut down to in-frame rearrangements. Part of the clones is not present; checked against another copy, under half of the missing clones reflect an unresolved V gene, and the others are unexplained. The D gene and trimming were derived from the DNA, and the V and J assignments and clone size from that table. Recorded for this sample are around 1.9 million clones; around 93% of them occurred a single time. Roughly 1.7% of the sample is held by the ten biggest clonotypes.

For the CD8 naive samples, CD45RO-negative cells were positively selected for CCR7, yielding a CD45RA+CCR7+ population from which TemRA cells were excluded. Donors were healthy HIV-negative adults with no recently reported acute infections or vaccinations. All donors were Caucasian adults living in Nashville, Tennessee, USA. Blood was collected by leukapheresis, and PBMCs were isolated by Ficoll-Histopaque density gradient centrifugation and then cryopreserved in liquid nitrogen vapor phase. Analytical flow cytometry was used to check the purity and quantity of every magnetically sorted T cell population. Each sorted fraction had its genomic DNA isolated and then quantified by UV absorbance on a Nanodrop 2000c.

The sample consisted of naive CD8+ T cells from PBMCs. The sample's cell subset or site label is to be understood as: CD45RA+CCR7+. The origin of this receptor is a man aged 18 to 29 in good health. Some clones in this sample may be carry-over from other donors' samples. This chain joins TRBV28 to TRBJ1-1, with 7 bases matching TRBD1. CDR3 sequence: CASSGQTGATEAFF. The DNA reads TGTGCCAGCAGTGGACAAACAGGGGCTACTGAAGCTTTCTTT.